Below, one T cell receptor beta chain is given with its context. The antigen it binds to is not known. No much larger clone is present one base from it, and per-base qualities are unavailable. Reading the germline V gene gives CDR1 MGHRA and CDR2 YSYEKL. Trimming removed 4 bases from V and 4 bases from J, leaving 16 bases between the germline ends. Measured from the cysteine to the phenylalanine, the CDR3 is 16 residues long. Solely the CDR3 DNA is kept, with 48 bases framed from the first base. RNA was extracted using the RNeasy kit, and roughly 0.5 to 1 ug of the RNA was reverse transcribed with random hexamers. The immunoSEQ multiplex PCR assay, covering 54 Vbeta and 13 Jbeta segments, was used to amplify TCR beta CDR3 regions. Bias from PCR amplification was corrected by using a synthetic template baseline for primer optimization and for computational correction. Concerning the study's data processing: Reads were annotated to V, D and J genes per IMGT and analyzed with immunoSEQ Analyzer, keeping only productive sequences. Clonality was calculated as one minus the Shannon entropy normalized by log2 of the number of productive unique sequences. For each patient and control, public and private clones were evaluated within the 100 most prevalent clones. Susac-specific clones were defined as absent from healthy and MS cohorts, over a thousand published viral clones and other ImmuneACCESS disease sequences. TCRdb trimmed public reads at Q25 via fastp, called clones via MiXCR and kept in-frame beta chains. Merged by CDR3 protein, the rows form single entries marked with the most common genes and DNA. These V and J calls rely on TCRdb rather than the paper's analysis. This sample holds 95,000 or so distinct CDR3 sequences; roughly 93% were observed only once. The ten largest account for less than 0.35% of the sample.

These data originate in a study of CD8 T cells in Susac syndrome (dated by TCRdb to about 2019). For context, the study as a whole: Whether CD8+ T cell activation and differentiation in Susac syndrome was antigen driven was tested using repertoire sequencing. The study compared CD8+ T cell repertoire clonality among 12 healthy donors, roughly 14 Susac syndrome patients and 15 or so multiple sclerosis patients. Study-wide conclusions, independent of this receptor: The number of individuals in the TCR sequencing and HLA analysis was recognized as being relatively small.

Peripheral blood CD8+ and CD4+ T cells from healthy donors, Susac syndrome patients and multiple sclerosis patients were profiled using high-throughput TCR beta sequencing. Healthy donors were included as age- and sex-matched controls. Bulk CD8+ and CD4+ T cells were purified magnetically by negative isolation, whereas CD8+ TEMRA cells were enriched by FACS. Blood was drawn into EDTA tubes, processed within 24 hours, and PBMCs were isolated by density gradient centrifugation. PBMCs intended for TCR sequencing were cryopreserved in liquid nitrogen and were subsequently thawed in a 37 degrees C water bath. The sorted or isolated CD4+, CD8+ and CD8+ TEMRA cells had a purity of 90% or higher.

Specimen: CD8+ T cells from PBMCs. This chain is built from TRBV4-1 and TRBJ2-2, with TRBD1 as a weak D call on 6 bases. This clonotype was sampled from a human donor in good health. The CDR3 amino acid sequence is: CASSPLHRDITGELFF. The nucleotide sequence reads TGCGCCAGCAGCCCGCTCCACAGGGACATCACCGGGGAGCTGTTTTTT.